Listed below are T cell receptor beta chains from one sample, sequenced in a study of blood T cell repertoires in COVID-19. The method was immunoSEQ multiplex PCR; TCRdb's version includes in-frame clones alone and lacks a portion of them. The sample shows under 200,000 clones, around 85% of them seen only once. The specimen sequenced was peripheral blood. The receptors here all came from a woman aged 55-70 years with COVID-19, enrolled during active disease. Both conserved end residues are part of each CDR3. A D gene is named only where the DNA matches it firmly. The size field is filled for only some rows; it gives once, few, many or a size class.

>TRBJ2-2|TRBD1|.|TRBV24-1
CATTKAGGSGELFF
TGTGCCACCACTAAAGCAGGGGGCTCCGGGGAGCTGTTTTTT
>TRBJ2-7|.|.|TRBV9
CASSPPGHSYEQYF
TGTGCCAGCAGCCCTCCGGGACACTCCTACGAGCAGTACTTC
>TRBJ1-4|.|.|TRBV11-3
CASSLASGTVTNEKLFF
TGTGCCAGCAGCTTAGCTTCAGGGACTGTCACAAATGAAAAACTGTTTTTT
>TRBJ2-1|TRBD2|.|TRBV6-5
CASSWSSGRSYNEQFF
TGTGCCAGCAGTTGGTCGAGCGGGAGAAGTTACAATGAGCAGTTCTTC
>TRBJ1-1|.|.|TRBV6-6
CASSRLALTANTEAFF
TGTGCCAGCAGTCGACTTGCCTTAACAGCGAACACTGAAGCTTTCTTT
>TRBJ1-1|.|.|TRBV30
CAWGGGGNTEAFF
TGTGCCTGGGGCGGGGGAGGGAACACTGAAGCTTTCTTT
>TRBJ2-1|TRBD1|.|TRBV7-3
CASSLTTGGPGEQFF
TGTGCCAGCAGCTTAACGACAGGGGGCCCGGGTGAGCAGTTCTTC
>TRBJ2-1|TRBD2|.|TRBV5-4
CASSSGLAGDREQFF
TGTGCCAGCAGCTCTGGACTAGCGGGAGATCGGGAGCAGTTCTTC
>TRBJ2-7|.|.|TRBV6-1
CASSASRQGGDSYEQYF
TGTGCCAGCAGTGCTTCGAGGCAGGGTGGAGACTCCTACGAGCAGTACTTC
>TRBJ1-5|TRBD1|.|TRBV24-1
CATSDGTGGNQPQHF
TGTGCCACCAGTGATGGGACAGGGGGAAATCAGCCCCAGCATTTT
>TRBJ2-5|TRBD1|once|TRBV2
CASRQWTQGARETQYF
TGTGCCAGCAGACAGTGGACACAGGGGGCGCGAGAGACCCAGTACTTC
>TRBJ1-6|TRBD1|.|TRBV18
CASSPPGQQSSYNSPLHF
TGTGCCAGCTCACCACCGGGACAGCAGAGCTCCTATAATTCACCCCTCCACTTT
>TRBJ1-4|.|.|TRBV15
CATSREQFEKLFF
TGTGCCACCAGCAGAGAACAGTTTGAAAAACTGTTTTTT
>TRBJ2-1|TRBD1|.|TRBV7-9
CASSLHGQAYNEQFF
TGTGCCAGCAGCTTGCACGGACAGGCCTACAATGAGCAGTTCTTC
>TRBJ1-1|.|.|TRBV30
CAWASGTREAFF
TGTGCCTGGGCTTCCGGGACACGGGAAGCTTTCTTT
>TRBJ1-5|.|.|TRBV7-9
CASSQGVAGYSNQPQHF
TGTGCCAGCAGCCAAGGCGTGGCAGGTTATAGCAATCAGCCCCAGCATTTT
>TRBJ2-5|TRBD2|.|TRBV5-4
CASSLVPGLAVLQETQYF
TGTGCCAGCAGCTTGGTTCCGGGACTAGCGGTTCTCCAAGAGACCCAGTACTTC
>TRBJ2-6|TRBD1|.|TRBV30
CAWSPGQGIGGANVLTF
TGTGCCTGGTCCCCGGGACAGGGAATAGGTGGGGCCAACGTCCTGACTTTC
>TRBJ1-5|.|.|TRBV20-1
CSASFGQGAYSNQPQHF
TGCAGTGCTAGTTTCGGGCAGGGCGCCTATAGCAATCAGCCCCAGCATTTT
>TRBJ2-5|.|.|TRBV29-1
CSVRIGQETQYF
TGCAGCGTGCGGATAGGCCAAGAGACCCAGTACTTC
>TRBJ1-2|TRBD1|.|TRBV13
CASSQDRGLRGYTF
TGTGCCAGCAGCCAGGACAGGGGTTTAAGGGGCTACACCTTC
>TRBJ2-5|TRBD1|.|TRBV6-5
CASRRRTGEGETQYF
TGTGCCAGCAGACGCCGGACAGGGGAGGGGGAGACCCAGTACTTC
>TRBJ1-6|.|.|TRBV7-9
CASSLNTGPLSPLHF
TGTGCCAGCAGCTTAAACACAGGTCCACTATCACCCCTCCACTTT
>TRBJ1-5|.|.|TRBV7-8
CASSLSGVNYQPQHF
TGTGCCAGCAGCTTGTCGGGGGTAAATTATCAGCCCCAGCATTTT
>TRBJ2-2|.|.|TRBV30
CAWDREKTGELFF
TGTGCCTGGGACCGGGAAAAGACCGGGGAGCTGTTTTTT
>TRBJ2-3|.|.|TRBV12-3/TRBV12-4
CASSPGGDTQYF
TGTGCCAGCAGCCCAGGGGGGGATACGCAGTATTTT
>TRBJ1-4|.|.|TRBV27
CASSLYRVTNEKLFF
TGTGCCAGCAGTTTATACAGGGTAACTAATGAAAAACTGTTTTTT
>TRBJ1-5|.|.|TRBV30
CAWSTHGGNQPQHF
TGTGCCTGGAGTACCCACGGGGGCAATCAGCCCCAGCATTTT
>TRBJ2-7|.|.|TRBV14
CASSHARLARGSYEQYF
TGTGCCAGCAGCCACGCTCGGCTAGCTCGGGGATCCTACGAGCAGTACTTC
>TRBJ2-1|.|.|TRBV6-5
CASSYPGVHEQFF
TGTGCCAGCAGTTACCCCGGGGTCCATGAGCAGTTCTTC
>TRBJ1-1|TRBD1|.|TRBV11-2
CASSPRTGSFNTEAFF
TGTGCCAGCAGTCCTAGGACAGGGAGCTTCAACACTGAAGCTTTCTTT
>TRBJ1-6|.|.|TRBV7-2
CASSLQTGLNSPLHF
TGTGCCAGCAGCTTGCAGACAGGTTTGAATTCACCCCTCCACTTT
>TRBJ2-7|.|once|TRBV30
CAWSVLKVVRERTGEQYF
TGTGCCTGGAGTGTACTGAAGGTGGTCAGGGAAAGAACGGGTGAGCAGTACTTC
>TRBJ1-2|.|once|TRBV7-8
CASSPEAGFYGYTF
TGTGCCAGCAGCCCAGAGGCAGGGTTCTATGGCTACACCTTC
>TRBJ2-2|TRBD2|.|TRBV30
CAWRRSSGAGELFF
TGTGCCTGGAGACGGTCTAGCGGAGCCGGGGAGCTGTTTTTT
>TRBJ1-5|.|.|TRBV7-8
CASSLEGVQPQHF
TGTGCCAGCAGCTTAGAGGGGGTGCAGCCCCAGCATTTT
>TRBJ2-1|TRBD2|.|TRBV28
CASLPARGDANEQFF
TGTGCCAGCCTCCCGGCCCGGGGGGACGCCAATGAGCAGTTCTTC
>TRBJ2-7|.|.|TRBV6-5
CASRLALYSYEQYF
TGTGCCAGCAGGCTGGCCTTATACTCCTACGAGCAGTACTTC
>TRBJ1-4|.|few|TRBV19
CASNPTGTTNEKLFF
TGTGCCAGTAACCCAACAGGTACAACTAATGAAAAACTGTTTTTT
>TRBJ2-1|.|.|TRBV18
CASSPPRGAGVPYNEQFF
TGTGCCAGCTCACCACCTCGGGGGGCGGGAGTCCCCTACAATGAGCAGTTCTTC
>TRBJ2-1|.|.|TRBV7-8
CASSLVWSTPGDEQFF
TGTGCCAGCAGCTTAGTCTGGTCTACCCCCGGGGATGAGCAGTTCTTC
>TRBJ2-7|.|.|TRBV4-3
CASSQDRGYEQYF
TGCGCCAGCAGCCAAGATCGAGGATACGAGCAGTACTTC
>TRBJ2-5|TRBD1|.|TRBV27
CASSVDRGPQETQYF
TGTGCCAGCAGTGTGGACAGGGGGCCGCAAGAGACCCAGTACTTC
>TRBJ2-1|TRBD2|.|TRBV27
CASSGLGLAGNEQFF
TGTGCCAGCAGCGGACTCGGACTAGCGGGAAATGAGCAGTTCTTC
>TRBJ2-7|.|.|TRBV28
CASSSRSEQYF
TGTGCCAGCAGTTCCCGGAGCGAGCAGTACTTC
>TRBJ1-1|.|.|TRBV4-3
CASSQIFTRGPEAFF
TGCGCCAGCAGCCAGATTTTTACCAGGGGCCCAGAGGCTTTCTTT
>TRBJ2-7|TRBD1|.|TRBV6-5
CASIRQGSHEQYF
TGTGCCAGCATCCGACAGGGTAGCCACGAGCAGTACTTC
>TRBJ2-5|TRBD2|.|TRBV4-2
CASSQRTSGGKETQYF
TGTGCCAGCAGCCAAAGGACTAGCGGGGGAAAAGAGACCCAGTACTTC
>TRBJ2-1|.|.|TRBV7-9
CASSLNIRESDEQFF
TGTGCCAGCAGCTTAAATATCCGGGAGTCGGATGAGCAGTTCTTC
>TRBJ2-5|.|.|TRBV10-3
CAITPGWADGGETQYF
TGTGCCATCACCCCGGGTTGGGCGGATGGGGGGGAGACCCAGTACTTC
>TRBJ2-7|TRBD1|.|TRBV30
CAWSPTRTGNHEQYF
TGTGCCTGGAGTCCAACGCGGACAGGGAACCACGAGCAGTACTTC
>TRBJ2-7|.|few|TRBV4-1
CASSQDELGLVGASSYEQYF
TGCGCCAGCAGCCAAGATGAGCTAGGTCTAGTGGGGGCCAGCTCCTACGAGCAGTACTTC